This TCR beta chain was captured in a study of neurological immune-mediated disorders. Many counts were recorded for this clonotype. One entry per CDR3 protein results from TCRdb running MiXCR on the 5' RACE reads. The table lists some 76,000 distinct CDR3 sequences, approximately 3.3% of them singletons, with 4.5% to 6.5% in the top ten. This CDR3 contains 14 residues. Germline CDR1 is SGHAT and CDR2 is FQDESV (reference sequence). Trimming cost V 1 base and J 2 bases, with 9 bases left between them. This chain connects TRBV11-1 to TRBJ2-7; D perhaps matches TRBD2 (6 bases). This clonotype originated in a woman aged 45-60 years with multiple sclerosis. Sequencing was performed on PBMCs. The CDR3, as DNA: TGTGCCAGCAGCTTAGGGGGAGGCGCCTACGAGCAGTACTTC. Protein sequence: CASSLGGGAYEQYF. The whole variable domain, filled in from reference TRBV11-1 and TRBJ2-7, reads EAEVAQSPRYKITEKSQAVAFWCDPISGHATLYWYRQILGQGPELLVQFQDESVVDDSQLPKDRFSAERLKGVDSTLKIQPAELGDSAMYLCASSLGGGAYEQYFGPGTRLTVT.